Shown below are 10 T cell receptor beta chains from a single sample sequenced in a study of CD8 T cells in ankylosing spondylitis (dated by TCRdb to about 2017). Antigens of these TCRs are unknown. Library creation used 5' RACE. Sequenced using an Illumina HiSeq 2500. TCRdb reprocessing: public reads trimmed at Q25 with fastp, clones called with MiXCR, in-frame beta chains kept. One record per CDR3 amino acid sequence lists the most common genes and DNA. This sample is represented by over 600,000 distinct CDR3 sequences; roughly 19% of them were singletons. The leading ten clones occupy about 19% of the sample. The paper as a whole reports these results and caveats: Blood from ankylosing spondylitis patients appeared to be characterized by a TCR beta motif made up of about 8 highly homologous amino acid variants.

Sequencing was performed on blood, either unsorted or a sorted T cell fraction (not recorded which). These receptors were collected from a male donor with ankylosing spondylitis.

J is TRBJ2-3 and V is TRBV5-1; D might be TRBD1 or TRBD2, each matching 6 bases. Germline V gives CDR1 SGHRS, CDR2 YFSETQ. Trimming left V 2 bases short and J 2 bases short, with 15 bases between. The CDR3 contains 16 residues. The CDR3 DNA reads TGCGCCAGCAGCTTCGGGGGCATACGATCCACAGATACGCAGTATTTT. Translating it yields CASSFGGIRSTDTQYF.

V gene TRBV11-2 combines with J gene TRBJ2-7, with 9 bases lining up with TRBD1. CDR1 is SGHAT, CDR2 FQNNGV, per germline. This CDR3 contains 15 residues. V lost 5 bases to trimming and J lost 2 bases; unmatched junction nucleotides: 7. CDR3 amino acids: CASSPPDRGAYEQYF. CDR3 nucleotides: TGTGCCAGCAGCCCCCCGGACAGGGGTGCCTACGAGCAGTACTTC.

This clonotype was counted between two and nine times. For the CDR3, the DNA is TGTGCCAGCAGACTTGGGGGTTTGAGCTCCTACGAGCAGTACTTC. Its translation: CASRLGGLSSYEQYF. V is TRBV6-1 and J is TRBJ2-7; D possibly matches TRBD1 or TRBD2 (5 bases each). This CDR3 spans 15 amino acids. Germline V gene sequence: CDR1 MNHNS, CDR2 SASEGT. Trimming stripped 6 bases from V and 0 bases from J, with 15 bases between.

This clonotype was observed a handful of times. The chain uses TRBV5-1 and TRBJ1-1, with D perhaps matching TRBD1 (5 bases). The CDR3 is 14 residues long. Germline V gene sequence: CDR1 SGHRS, CDR2 YFSETQ. With 0 bases removed from V and 6 bases from J, the gap between germline ends came to 12 bases. This chain's CDR3 is CASSLAGRGSEAFF. CDR3 sequence (DNA): TGCGCCAGCAGCTTGGCCGGGCGGGGCTCTGAAGCTTTCTTT.

This sequence joins TRBV7-2 and TRBJ2-1; D is uncertain. The CDR3 sequence is 11 residues long. The V end was cut by 3 bases, the J end by 9 bases, with 6 bases between. The germline CDR1 and CDR2 sequences are SGHTA and FQGNSA. CDR3 sequence reads: CASSLALEQFF. The CDR3 DNA reads as TGTGCCAGCAGCTTGGCGCTTGAGCAGTTCTTC. The whole variable domain, filled in from reference TRBV7-2 and TRBJ2-1, reads GAGVSQSPSNKVTEKGKDVELRCDPISGHTALYWYRQSLGQGLEFLIYFQGNSAPDKSGLPSDRFSAERTGGSVSTLTIQRTQQEDSAVYLCASSLALEQFFGPGTRLTVL.

This chain connects TRBV28 to TRBJ2-1; no definite D call. The V and J ends lost 6 bases and 0 bases respectively, with 15 bases between them. The CDR3 has 16 residues. The V gene's germline CDR1 is MDHEN and CDR2 SYDVKM. The CDR3 spells CASSSPGASSYNEQFF. The CDR3 region has the DNA TGTGCCAGCAGCTCCCCGGGTGCTAGCTCCTACAATGAGCAGTTCTTC.

V and J are TRBV7-2 and TRBJ1-2, with unresolved D. Trimming left V 0 bases short and J 0 bases short, with 14 bases between. CDR1 and CDR2 (germline): SGHTA, FQGNSA. This CDR3 comprises 17 residues. The chain's CDR3 is CASSLALALRANYGYTF. CDR3 nucleotides: TGTGCCAGCAGCTTAGCGCTGGCGCTAAGGGCTAACTATGGCTACACCTTC.

This rearrangement joins TRBV15 to TRBJ2-7, with 8 bases identical to TRBD1. The ends lost 8 bases at V and 2 bases at J; junction bases unmatched: 5. The germline gives CDR1 LNHNV, CDR2 YYDKDF (reference sequence). The CDR3 has 13 residues. CDR3 in DNA: TGTGCCACCGCAAGACAGGGGACCTACGAGCAGTACTTC. Amino acid sequence: CATARQGTYEQYF.

The chain carries TRBV11-2 and TRBJ2-7; D gene unclear. In germline, CDR1 is SGHAT, CDR2 FQNNGV. This CDR3 has 16 residues. V was shortened by 5 bases and J by 0 bases, with 17 bases between the two germline ends. CDR3 loop: CASSPRLTAHSYEQYF. CDR3 in DNA: TGTGCCAGCAGCCCTAGGCTGACGGCGCACTCCTACGAGCAGTACTTC.

This clonotype was counted at least ten times. J is TRBJ1-1 and V is TRBV12-3 or TRBV12-4; D call uncertain. This CDR3 spans 12 amino acids. The V gene lost 0 bases and the J gene lost 5 bases, with 4 bases spanning the gap. CDR3 coding DNA: TGTGCCAGCAGTTTAGCGCGGACTGAAGCTTTCTTT. It codes for CASSLARTEAFF.